This passage covers 24 T cell receptor beta chains from one sample sequenced in a study of shared clonotypes between healthy human individuals. Libraries were prepared by immunoSEQ multiplex PCR; TCRdb keeps only in-frame clonotypes and omits some of them. The profile shows about 2.3 million clones, approximately 95% of them singletons. Specimen: naive CD4+ T cells from PBMCs. Stated subset: CD45RA+ positively selected. The receptor set was obtained from a man in his late teens or twenties in good health. Some clones in this sample may be carry-over from other donors' samples.

The genes are TRBV5-4 and TRBJ2-7; 7 bases align to TRBD2. The CDR3 runs to 15 residues. V dropped 4 bases and J dropped 6; count of bases not matched to a gene: 13. Germline CDR1 SGHNT, CDR2 YYREEE (reference sequence). CDR3 nucleotide sequence: TGTGCCAGCAGCCCCGGACTAGATCGGGCGAGCGAGCAGTACTTC. Residues: CASSPGLDRASEQYF.

The chain has TRBV9 and TRBJ2-2; D perhaps matches TRBD2 (6 bases). Germline CDR1 SGDLS, CDR2 YYNGEE. V lost 7 bases and J lost 1, with 17 bases in between. The CDR3 runs 16 residues. In DNA form, the CDR3 reads TGTGCCAGCCTCGGCGGAGGGCGGGAGAACACCGGGGAGCTGTTTTTT. This translates into CASLGGGRENTGELFF.

This rearrangement joins TRBV28 to TRBJ1-2, with D possibly matching TRBD1 (6 bases). CDR1 and CDR2 from the germline V gene are MDHEN and SYDVKM. This CDR3 is built from 14 residues. The ends were cut back, 3 bases at V and 8 bases at J, with 16 bases in the middle. CDR3 in amino acids: CASSFWGRGGGYTF. The CDR3 DNA follows: TGTGCCAGCAGTTTCTGGGGCAGGGGAGGCGGCTACACCTTC.

The chain links TRBV6-4 to TRBJ2-3, with a tentative D call TRBD1 (5 bases). Germline lookup yields CDR1 MRHNA and CDR2 SNTAGT. The CDR3 has 14 amino acids. Trimming removed 2 bases from V and 4 bases from J, with 10 bases in between. CDR3 in amino acids: CASSDAQGSDTQYF. The CDR3 DNA sequence: TGTGCCAGCAGTGACGCCCAGGGATCAGATACGCAGTATTTT.

V is TRBV5-8 and J is TRBJ2-3, with D tentatively TRBD2 (5 bases). Germline lookup yields CDR1 SGHTS and CDR2 YDEGEE. This CDR3 comprises 16 residues. The germline V and J ends were trimmed by 0 bases and 0 bases, with 11 bases remaining between them. DNA of the CDR3: TGTGCCAGCAGCTTGGCTGCTAGCCGTAGCACAGATACGCAGTATTTT. This encodes CASSLAASRSTDTQYF.

A note on this clone: The identical CDR3 is also encoded by other nucleotide sequences in the sample. This sequence joins TRBV5-1 and TRBJ2-7; 8 nucleotides align to TRBD1. CDR1 and CDR2 (germline): SGHRS, YFSETQ. V lost 0 bases and J lost 2; bases outside the gene matches: 4. This CDR3 has 15 amino acids. The CDR3 coding sequence is TGCGCCAGCAGCTTGGGAGCAGGGGGCCCCTACGAGCAGTACTTC. Its protein product is CASSLGAGGPYEQYF.

V is TRBV27 and J is TRBJ2-7; the match to TRBD2 covers 10 bases. CDR1 and CDR2 from the germline V gene are MNHEY and SMNVEV (reference sequence). V shed 7 bases and J 2 bases; nucleotides not matched to a gene: 5. The CDR3 length is 14 residues. The CDR3 is CASKSGRAAYEQYF. The CDR3 DNA reads as TGTGCCAGCAAAAGCGGGAGGGCCGCCTACGAGCAGTACTTC.

V is TRBV5-1 and J is TRBJ2-1, with 10 bases lining up with TRBD1. The CDR3 contains 14 residues. Per the germline V gene, CDR1 is SGHRS and CDR2 is YFSETQ. Unmatched junction bases numbered 6, after V lost 3 bases and J lost 9 bases. The DNA for the CDR3 is TGCGCCAGCAGCTATGACAGGGGGCTTATTGAGCAGTTCTTC. It yields the protein CASSYDRGLIEQFF.

With respect to this clone: This sample includes further DNA sequences coding for the same CDR3. The chain employs TRBV6-5 and TRBJ1-2; D uncertain. The germline gives CDR1 MNHEY, CDR2 SVGAGI. Trimming cost V 0 bases and J 8 bases, with 13 bases left between them. CDR3 length: 14 residues. This CDR3 is CASSYSLAGYGYTF. The CDR3 nucleotides read TGTGCCAGCAGTTACTCGTTGGCAGGTTACGGCTACACCTTC.

The rearrangement links TRBV10-1 to TRBJ2-3; 11 bases agree with TRBD2. Germline CDR1 and CDR2: WNHNN and SYGVQD (reference sequence). The CDR3 runs 16 residues. Trimming at V came to 2 bases and at J to 13 bases, leaving 14 bases not matched to a gene. In nucleotides, the CDR3 is TGCGCCAGCAGTGAGACTACTAGCGGGAGACGGATTGATAAGTATTTT. It encodes CASSETTSGRRIDKYF.

The rearrangement joins TRBV4-1 to TRBJ2-5; D possibly corresponds to TRBD2 (6 bases). V dropped 2 bases and J dropped 6 bases, with 16 bases sitting between them. Germline V gene data show CDR1 as MGHRA and CDR2 as YSYEKL. This CDR3 comprises 15 residues. DNA of the CDR3: TGCGCCAGCAGCCAAATCTTTACCGGGAGTCAGACCCAGTACTTC. This codes for CASSQIFTGSQTQYF.

This chain connects TRBV9 to TRBJ2-2; D not certain. CDR1 and CDR2 (germline): SGDLS, YYNGEE. Trimming shortened V by 3 bases and J by 5 bases, and 8 bases separated the two germline ends. CDR3 length: 13 amino acids. The DNA of the CDR3 is TGTGCCAGCAGCGCAAGGCCAACCGGGGAGCTGTTTTTT. Translating it yields CASSARPTGELFF.

This clone was seen just once. V is TRBV7-2 and J is TRBJ2-7; D is uncertain. The CDR3 sequence is 15 residues long. Germline lookup yields CDR1 SGHTA and CDR2 FQGNSA. Deletions cut 1 base from V and 7 bases from J, with 17 bases between. In DNA, the CDR3 is TGTGCCAGCAGCTTAGGCGGTAGTAATGGGGAAGAGCAGTACTTC. Translated: CASSLGGSNGEEQYF.

The CDR3 reads CASSQPGTSLLEEQYF. The CDR3 DNA is TGTGCCAGCAGCCAACCCGGGACTAGCCTCCTTGAGGAGCAGTACTTC. The rearrangement uses TRBV14 and TRBJ2-7; 9 bases match TRBD2. J lost 7 bases, V lost 2 bases, and 12 bases had no gene match. The CDR3 has 16 amino acids. Germline V CDR1 and CDR2: SGHDN, FVKESK. The full variable domain, its missing parts supplied by reference TRBV14 and TRBJ2-7, is EAGVTQFPSHSVIEKGQTVTLRCDPISGHDNLYWYRRVMGKEIKFLLHFVKESKQDESGMPNNRFLAERTGGTYSTLKVQPAELEDSGVYFCASSQPGTSLLEEQYFGPGTRLTVT.

The chain joins TRBV6-1 to TRBJ1-2, with D possibly TRBD1 on 6 matching bases. This CDR3 contains 14 residues. In germline, CDR1 is MNHNS, CDR2 SASEGT. Between the trimmed V and J ends, which lost 6 bases and 2 bases, there was a span of 13 bases. The chain's CDR3 is CASREPTGNYGYTF. The CDR3 coding sequence is TGTGCCAGCAGGGAACCAACAGGGAACTATGGCTACACCTTC.

V and J are TRBV4-1 and TRBJ2-5, with 10 bases aligning to TRBD2. With 4 bases clipped from V and 4 bases from J, the junction kept 15 bases outside the gene matches. The CDR3 extends over 18 amino acids. Germline CDR1 reads MGHRA; CDR2 reads YSYEKL. CDR3 in amino acids: CASSPAGLAGGVRETQYF. The DNA for the CDR3 is TGCGCCAGCAGCCCAGCGGGGTTAGCGGGAGGAGTTAGAGAGACCCAGTACTTC.

The chain employs TRBV28 and TRBJ1-4, with D possibly being TRBD1 (6 bases). Germline loops: CDR1 MDHEN, CDR2 SYDVKM. This CDR3 has 14 residues. V shed 6 bases and J shed 7 bases, with 15 bases lying between them. For the CDR3, the DNA is TGTGCCAGCAGGGGAGGGGGTTGGGGTGAAAAACTGTTTTTT. This encodes CASRGGGWGEKLFF.

The chain has TRBV7-8 and TRBJ2-1, with 11 bases lining up with TRBD2. CDR1 and CDR2 (germline): SGHVS, FQNEAQ. Trimming removed 10 bases from V and 8 bases from J; junction bases left unmatched: 19. The CDR3 runs to 17 residues. The chain's CDR3 is CATASGRRLIGGDEQFF. The DNA for the CDR3 is TGTGCCACCGCTAGCGGGAGGAGGTTAATTGGTGGGGATGAGCAGTTCTTC.

This chain connects TRBV13 to TRBJ2-7; a possible D gene is TRBD2 (5 bases). Germline values: CDR1 PRHDT, CDR2 FYEKMQ (reference sequence). The CDR3 is 12 residues long. V lost 2 bases and J 4 bases, leaving 6 bases between the germline ends. The CDR3 here is CASSLTGYEQYF. CDR3 nucleotides: TGTGCCAGCAGCTTAACGGGGTACGAGCAGTACTTC.

The V and J genes are TRBV27 and TRBJ2-5, with 7 positions matching TRBD2. This CDR3 has 13 amino acids. The V and J ends lost 3 bases and 6 bases, in that order; junction bases with no gene match: 4. Germline lookup yields CDR1 MNHEY and CDR2 SMNVEV (reference sequence). The CDR3 region has the DNA TGTGCCAGCAGTTTTCAGGGAGGGAAGACCCAGTACTTC. It specifies CASSFQGGKTQYF.

Worth noting for this clone: The sample has other DNA sequences that encode this CDR3 too. The chain links TRBV29-1 to TRBJ1-1, with 9 bases that match TRBD1. The J segment lost 3 bases and the V segment lost 6 bases, leaving 2 bases of the junction unmatched. Germline CDR1 is SQVTM and CDR2 is ANQGSEA. The CDR3 has 12 amino acids. For the CDR3, the DNA is TGCAGCGTGGGACAGGGCGACACTGAAGCTTTCTTT. This codes for CSVGQGDTEAFF.

The rearrangement links TRBV18 to TRBJ2-5; D is possibly TRBD2 (6 bases). The V and J ends lost 5 bases and 2 bases respectively, with 15 bases between them. CDR3 length: 15 residues. CDR1 and CDR2 (germline): KGHSH, LQKENI. For the CDR3, the DNA is TGTGCCAGCTCAGCAGCCCCGACTAGTCAAGAGACCCAGTACTTC. Translation gives CASSAAPTSQETQYF. The full variable domain, completed using reference TRBV18 and TRBJ2-5, is NAGVMQNPRHLVRRRGQEARLRCSPMKGHSHVYWYRQLPEEGLKFMVYLQKENIIDESGMPKERFSAEFPKEGPSILRIQQVVRGDSAAYFCASSAAPTSQETQYFGPGTRLLVL.

The V and J genes are TRBV28 and TRBJ1-1; D is uncertain. This CDR3 spans 12 amino acids. Trimming took 4 bases from V and 11 from J, leaving 14 bases between them. Germline assignment: CDR1 MDHEN and CDR2 SYDVKM. CDR3 DNA: TGTGCCAGCAGTTCCCCACCCCACGAGGCTTTCTTT. Residues: CASSSPPHEAFF.

This clone was observed once. The chain uses TRBV7-2 and TRBJ2-5; TRBD1 might be the D (6 bases). This CDR3 has 15 amino acids. Germline values: CDR1 SGHTA, CDR2 FQGNSA. V lost 5 bases and J lost 0, with 13 bases in between. The CDR3 loop is CASSPQRGYQETQYF. As DNA, the CDR3 is TGTGCCAGCAGCCCCCAGAGGGGGTACCAAGAGACCCAGTACTTC.